A single sample is the source of the 23 T cell receptor beta chains below, sequenced in a study of post-analysis software for immune sequencing data. Antigen specificity for these receptors is unknown. Whole-study results and caveats: Patients showed TRBV5-6, TRBV5-1 and TRBV20-1 among roughly five TRBV segments more frequent than in controls.

Every TCR beta cDNA library bore unique molecular identifiers. One entry per CDR3 protein results from TCRdb running MiXCR on the PCR reads. The sample gives over 700,000 distinct CDR3 sequences, about 27% of which show up once; 0.55% to 0.65% is in the top ten. Sequencing used blood. These receptors were taken from a girl between 10 and 17 years old with multiple sclerosis.

This rearrangement joins TRBV10-3 to TRBJ2-7, with 11 bases identical to TRBD2. The CDR3 is made up of 15 amino acids. The trim removed 2 bases at V and 7 bases at J, leaving 7 bases unmatched. Germline loops: CDR1 ENHRY, CDR2 SYGVKD. CDR3 amino acids: CAISEGASGRSEQYF. The CDR3 DNA sequence: TGTGCCATCAGTGAGGGGGCTAGCGGGAGGTCGGAGCAGTACTTC.

The chain is built from TRBV9 and TRBJ1-1; TRBD1 agrees at 8 bases. This CDR3 has 14 amino acids. CDR1 is SGDLS, CDR2 YYNGEE, per germline. V lost 3 bases, J lost 6 bases, and 7 bases stayed unmatched. The CDR3 DNA sequence: TGTGCCAGCAGCGACACGGACAGGGAGGCTGAAGCTTTCTTT. This codes for CASSDTDREAEAFF.

V and J are TRBV7-8 and TRBJ2-3; D is possibly TRBD1 or TRBD2 (5 bases each). This CDR3 has 16 amino acids. Germline V gene sequence: CDR1 SGHVS, CDR2 FQNEAQ. V lost 5 bases, J lost 6 bases, and 21 bases lay in between. This chain's CDR3 is CASSPQPGPMTDTQYF. CDR3 nucleotide sequence: TGTGCCAGCAGCCCTCAACCGGGACCGATGACGGATACGCAGTATTTT.

As for this clonotype: The junction does not match germline at one end; this may be a read error. V usage is TRBV6-4 and J usage is TRBJ2-1, with D unclear. Germline V lookup: CDR1 MRHNA, CDR2 SNTAGT. The CDR3 spans 16 residues. In DNA form, the CDR3 reads TGTGCCCGCAGTGAAGAATACCACAGTATAGACAATGAGCAGTTCTTC. It yields the protein CARSEEYHSIDNEQFF.

V and J are TRBV5-6 and TRBJ2-7; possibly TRBD1 or TRBD2 for D (5 bases each). The V gene's germline CDR1 is SGHDT and CDR2 YYEEEE. V dropped 7 bases and J dropped 0 bases, with 14 bases sitting between them. CDR3 length: 14 residues. For the CDR3, the DNA is TGTGCCAGCGGCCGGGGCCCTAGCTCCTACGAGCAGTACTTC. It encodes CASGRGPSSYEQYF.

This clonotype was detected a few times. The chain is built from TRBV20-1 and TRBJ2-1; TRBD2 matches 8 bases. V gave up 6 bases and J gave up 8 bases; unmatched junction bases: 12. The CDR3 has 14 residues. Germline CDR1 and CDR2: DFQATT and SNEGSKA (reference sequence). CDR3 bases: TGCAGTGCCCCCGGGGGGGCCGTGGGGGATGAGCAGTTCTTC. Translating gives CSAPGGAVGDEQFF.

This clonotype was found once. This chain links TRBV20-1 with TRBJ2-1; 10 bases agree with TRBD2. Unmatched junction bases numbered 10, after V lost 1 base and J lost 7 bases. The CDR3 is made up of 16 amino acids. Germline loops: CDR1 DFQATT, CDR2 SNEGSKA (reference sequence). The CDR3, as DNA: TGCAGTGCTAGAGGCCAAAGCGGGAGGGCCGGAAATGAGCAGTTCTTC. Translation gives CSARGQSGRAGNEQFF.

A few counts support this clonotype. The rearrangement joins TRBV10-3 to TRBJ1-4; TRBD1 aligns across 7 bases. V shed 10 bases and J 5 bases; nucleotides not matched to a gene: 13. CDR3 length: 15 amino acids. Germline-derived CDR1 and CDR2 are ENHRY and SYGVKD. The CDR3 coding sequence is TGTGCCACAGAGGACGGGACAGCGGTAAATGAAAAACTGTTTTTT. This sequence encodes CATEDGTAVNEKLFF.

This clonotype has a handful of counts. This chain links TRBV5-1 with TRBJ2-1, with D perhaps matching TRBD1 (6 bases). Trimming removed 3 bases from V and 4 bases from J, with 11 bases in between. CDR1 and CDR2 (germline): SGHRS, YFSETQ. CDR3 length: 14 amino acids. This chain's CDR3 is CASSSGQLYNEQFF. The CDR3 DNA reads TGCGCCAGCAGCTCTGGACAGCTTTACAATGAGCAGTTCTTC.

This chain connects TRBV5-1 to TRBJ2-1; the D gene could be TRBD1 or TRBD2 (5 bases each). There are 12 residues in the CDR3. V lost 3 bases to trimming and J lost 10 bases, with 11 bases between them. CDR1 is SGHRS and CDR2 is YFSETQ in the germline V gene. The CDR3 bases are TGCGCCAGCAGCTGGCTGAGGGGCGAGCAGTTCTTC. Protein product: CASSWLRGEQFF.

The chain has TRBV6-5 and TRBJ2-7; maybe TRBD1 (5 bases). Trimming shortened V by 0 bases and J by 2 bases, and 8 bases separated the two germline ends. Looked up from germline, CDR1 is MNHEY and CDR2 is SVGAGI. There are 14 residues in the CDR3. The CDR3 loop reads CASSYSQGPYEQYF. CDR3 DNA: TGTGCCAGCAGTTACTCCCAGGGCCCCTACGAGCAGTACTTC.

CDR3 nucleotides: TGCGCCAGCAGCCTATCCGGGACAGGGGTCTACGAGCAGTACTTC. Its protein product is CASSLSGTGVYEQYF. The rearrangement uses TRBV5-1 and TRBJ2-7, with 10 bases matching TRBD1. Germline V gene lookup returns CDR1 SGHRS and CDR2 YFSETQ. Trimming took 4 bases from V and 3 from J; bases not matched to a gene: 7. The length of the CDR3 is 15 residues.

This clonotype was detected only a few times. The chain is built from TRBV27 and TRBJ1-2, with D hard to call. Germline V CDR1 and CDR2: MNHEY, SMNVEV (reference sequence). This CDR3 is built from 16 residues. The V end was cut by 5 bases, the J end by 3 bases, with 19 bases between. DNA for the CDR3: TGTGCCAGCAGTCTCCCAGTGGCCCCGATGCACTATGGCTACACCTTC. It is translated as CASSLPVAPMHYGYTF.

V usage is TRBV29-1 and J usage is TRBJ1-1, with 9 bases aligning to TRBD1. CDR1 and CDR2 (germline): SQVTM, ANQGSEA. This CDR3 has 15 amino acids. Losses at the gene ends were 5 bases for V and 1 base for J; bases not matched to a gene: 8. The DNA for the CDR3 is TGCAGCGTTCGATACCGGGGACAGGGGAACACTGAAGCTTTCTTT. It specifies CSVRYRGQGNTEAFF.

This sequence joins TRBV3-1 and TRBJ2-7, with 7 bases that match TRBD1. Germline values: CDR1 LGHDT, CDR2 YNNKEL (reference sequence). The CDR3 runs to 13 residues. J lost 5 bases, V lost 4 bases, and 5 bases had no gene match. CDR3 residues: CASSRIDRDEQYF. The CDR3 bases are TGTGCCAGCAGCCGAATCGACAGGGACGAGCAGTACTTC.

For this clonotype: A read error may be the cause here, since a much bigger clone is one base away. The chain links TRBV4-3 to TRBJ2-7; 9 nucleotides match TRBD2. Germline CDR1 and CDR2: LGHNA and YSLEER. V shed 0 bases and J 3 bases; nucleotides not matched to a gene: 9. This CDR3 is built from 17 residues. In DNA, the CDR3 is TGCGCCAGCAGCCAAGATCTTGGGGGGACTAGCAGCTACGAGCAGTACTTC. Protein: CASSQDLGGTSSYEQYF.

The rearrangement joins TRBV7-2 to TRBJ1-1; 8 positions match TRBD1. The length of the CDR3 is 15 residues. Germline V gene data show CDR1 as SGHTA and CDR2 as FQGNSA. V lost 5 bases, J lost 4 bases, and 9 bases stayed unmatched. The DNA of the CDR3 is TGTGCCAGCAGCCTATCGCTCACAGGGGGCACTGAAGCTTTCTTT. As protein: CASSLSLTGGTEAFF.

The CDR3 sequence: CASSFDGKNIQYF. CDR3 coding DNA: TGTGCCAGCAGTTTTGACGGGAAAAACATTCAGTACTTC. The rearrangement joins TRBV6-1 to TRBJ2-4; the D is unclear. Germline loops: CDR1 MNHNS, CDR2 SASEGT. Between the trimmed V and J ends, which lost 5 bases and 4 bases, there was a span of 9 bases. This CDR3 is built from 13 residues.

The J gene is TRBJ1-5, the V gene TRBV6-6; D perhaps matches TRBD1 (5 bases). Between the trimmed V and J ends, which lost 6 bases and 3 bases, there was a span of 15 bases. Germline lookup yields CDR1 MNHNY and CDR2 SVGAGI (reference sequence). The CDR3 covers 15 residues. CDR3 sequence (DNA): TGTGCCAGCAGCCTACCCCGGGACGTCAATCAGCCCCAGCATTTT. This codes for CASSLPRDVNQPQHF.

There are a few counts of this clonotype. The chain couples TRBV20-1 to TRBJ1-6; 10 bases align to TRBD1. Germline loops: CDR1 DFQATT, CDR2 SNEGSKA (reference sequence). The V and J ends lost 6 bases and 8 bases, in that order; junction bases with no gene match: 10. This CDR3 is built from 15 residues. The CDR3 region has the DNA TGCAGTGCCCTGGGACAGGGGACTGCGGATTCACCCCTCCACTTT. Protein sequence: CSALGQGTADSPLHF.

This clonotype was seen more than once but under ten times. V usage is TRBV12-3 or TRBV12-4 and J usage is TRBJ1-5, with 8 bases fitting TRBD1. This CDR3 comprises 17 residues. V lost 5 bases to trimming and J lost 2 bases; unmatched junction nucleotides: 11. For the CDR3, the DNA is TGTGCCAGCAGTATAAGTTTGGGGGGACAGGGCAATCAGCCCCAGCATTTT. Translating it yields CASSISLGGQGNQPQHF.

V usage is TRBV5-5 and J usage is TRBJ1-1, with 7 nucleotides matching TRBD1. The CDR3 runs 14 residues. The junction had 5 bases not matched to a gene; V was cut back by 5 bases and J by 1 base. Germline V lookup: CDR1 SGHKS, CDR2 YYEKEE (reference sequence). The CDR3 DNA is TGTGCCAGCAGAGGGGACAGACGGAACACTGAAGCTTTCTTT. This codes for CASRGDRRNTEAFF.

This clonotype appeared a single time. This sequence joins TRBV9 and TRBJ2-1, with a weak D call TRBD2 (7 bases). The CDR3 sequence is 15 residues long. Trimming shortened V by 0 bases and J by 8 bases, and 15 bases separated the two germline ends. The germline V gene has CDR1 SGDLS and CDR2 YYNGEE. DNA for the CDR3: TGTGCCAGCAGCGTAGTTGGCGGGGGCGTAGATGAGCAGTTCTTC. Its translation is CASSVVGGGVDEQFF.